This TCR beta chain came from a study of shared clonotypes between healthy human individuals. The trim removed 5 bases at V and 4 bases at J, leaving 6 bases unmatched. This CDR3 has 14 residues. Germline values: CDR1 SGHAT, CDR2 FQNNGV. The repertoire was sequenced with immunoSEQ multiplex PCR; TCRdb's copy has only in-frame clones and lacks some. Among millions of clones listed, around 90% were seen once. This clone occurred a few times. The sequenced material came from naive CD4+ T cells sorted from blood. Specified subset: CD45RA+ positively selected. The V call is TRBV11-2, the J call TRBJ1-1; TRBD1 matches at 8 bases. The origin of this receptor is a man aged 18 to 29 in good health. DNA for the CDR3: TGTGCCAGCAGCGTTAACAGGGGGAGCACTGAAGCTTTCTTT. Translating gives CASSVNRGSTEAFF.